This T cell receptor beta chain was identified in a study of neurological immune-mediated disorders. This clonotype has ten or more counts. Noted time point: longitudinal time-point 2. The unsorted libraries had their origin in 2 million PBMCs stored at -80 C. TCRdb independently ran MiXCR on the 5' RACE reads; one entry per CDR3 protein. This sample has approximately 80,000 distinct CDR3 sequences, with more than 5% found just once. CDR1 is SGHRS and CDR2 is YFSETQ in the germline V gene. This CDR3 spans 11 amino acids. V dropped 0 bases and J dropped 12 bases, with 10 bases sitting between them. The rearrangement joins TRBV5-1 to TRBJ2-7, with unresolved D. This receptor was taken from a woman aged 60 to 75 with multiple sclerosis. Sequenced sample: PBMCs. Here the CDR3 reads CASSLGERWYF. The CDR3, as DNA: TGCGCCAGCAGCTTGGGAGAACGCTGGTACTTC.